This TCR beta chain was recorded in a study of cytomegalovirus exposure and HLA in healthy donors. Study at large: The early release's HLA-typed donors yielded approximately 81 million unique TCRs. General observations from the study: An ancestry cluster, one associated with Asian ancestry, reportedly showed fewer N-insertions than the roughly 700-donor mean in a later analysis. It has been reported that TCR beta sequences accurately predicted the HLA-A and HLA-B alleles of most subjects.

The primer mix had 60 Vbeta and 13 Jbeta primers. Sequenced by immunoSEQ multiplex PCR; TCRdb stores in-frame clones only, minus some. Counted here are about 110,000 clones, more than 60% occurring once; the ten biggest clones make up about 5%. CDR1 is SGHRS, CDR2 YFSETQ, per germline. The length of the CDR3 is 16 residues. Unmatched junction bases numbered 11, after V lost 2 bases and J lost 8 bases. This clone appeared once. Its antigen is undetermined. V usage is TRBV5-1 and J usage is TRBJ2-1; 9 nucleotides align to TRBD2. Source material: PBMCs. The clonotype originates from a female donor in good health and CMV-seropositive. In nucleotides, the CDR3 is TGCGCCAGCAGCTTCCCGGGGGGAGCGGGAGGCGATGAGCAGTTCTTC. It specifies CASSFPGGAGGDEQFF.